The rows below give T cell receptor beta chains drawn from one sample of a study of response to subunit inactivated influenza vaccine. MiXCR was run by TCRdb on the RT-PCR reads, yielding one entry per CDR3 protein. The table has about 540,000 distinct CDR3 sequences, less than 25% seen once. The sample was also reused in another study, on T cells expressing NK-cell markers.

The specimen was CD4+ T cells sorted from PBMCs, collected about 11 days after vaccination. The origin of the receptors is a middle-aged man who received an inactivated influenza vaccine. CDR3s include the opening cysteine and the closing phenylalanine or tryptophan. Fields, in order: J gene, V gene, CDR3 protein.

>TRBJ2-3|TRBV7-3
CASSLNKETQYF
>TRBJ2-7|TRBV13
CASSLGPPGKDVQYF
>TRBJ2-5|TRBV20-1
CSAIRGRQTQYF
>TRBJ1-4|TRBV4-2
CASSRSTAPGEKLFF
>TRBJ2-1|TRBV20-1
CSASGGEYEQFF
>TRBJ2-7|TRBV7-2
CASSLEPSSGEQYF
>TRBJ2-1|TRBV6-2/TRBV6-3
CASCLAGENEQFF
>TRBJ1-1|TRBV5-5
CASSLVRGLNTEAFF
>TRBJ2-1|TRBV5-4
CASSFAGWDYNEQFF
>TRBJ2-5|TRBV20-1
CSPQALGTQYF
>TRBJ2-5|TRBV12-3/TRBV12-4
CAGSTGIGETQYF
>TRBJ2-3|TRBV6-5
CASSFTRPSTDTQYF
>TRBJ2-7|TRBV7-9
CASSLALGHTYEQYF
>TRBJ2-6|TRBV5-1
CASSQQISGANVLTF
>TRBJ1-2|TRBV20-1
CSVTGASYGYTF
>TRBJ1-6|TRBV4-2
CASSQDTVSPLHF
>TRBJ1-1|TRBV12-3/TRBV12-4
CASSFGGGGNTEAFF
>TRBJ2-3|TRBV12-3/TRBV12-4
CASSLRLGTGGTDTQYF
>TRBJ2-4|TRBV3-1
CASSQGTGVNIQYF
>TRBJ1-2|TRBV2
CASSEAPSSGYTF
>TRBJ1-1|TRBV20-1
CSAKTAGPNTEAFF
>TRBJ1-5|TRBV28
CASSSRAMRVQPQHF
>TRBJ2-1|TRBV12-3/TRBV12-4
CASSLSFAQFF
>TRBJ1-4|TRBV5-1
CASSKLPGQRNEKLFF
>TRBJ2-2|TRBV5-1
CASSSGDSNTGELFF
>TRBJ2-7|TRBV29-1
CSVTGTVTYEQYF
>TRBJ1-1|TRBV4-3
CASSQVRSRNTEAFF
>TRBJ2-1|TRBV7-8
CASSNGRVFGEQFF
>TRBJ2-3|TRBV4-3
CASSQVSSGANTQYF
>TRBJ1-1|TRBV20-1
CSASRTAREEAFF
>TRBJ2-1|TRBV9
CASSYQGDSYNEQFF
>TRBJ2-1|TRBV24-1
CATSALLAGSEQFF
>TRBJ1-2|TRBV20-1
CSATLGQGALGYTF
>TRBJ2-3|TRBV30
CAWSGSQGIRYF
>TRBJ2-1|TRBV6-1
CAVEVRSYNEQFF
>TRBJ1-5|TRBV5-1
CASSLDGTGVQPQHF
>TRBJ2-7|TRBV11-2
CASSLDRGPRGMVPHEQYF
>TRBJ2-3|TRBV24-1
CATALTSGGADTQYF
>TRBJ2-7|TRBV29-1
CSVRDSLWEQYF
>TRBJ1-1|TRBV11-2
CASSLEVHAEAFF
>TRBJ2-5|TRBV5-1
CASSARVQVETQYF
>TRBJ2-2|TRBV28
CASNLGGAGTGELFF
>TRBJ2-1|TRBV6-1
CASKKTTDSYNEQFF
>TRBJ1-1|TRBV20-1
CSARPDPNTEAFF
>TRBJ2-7|TRBV5-1
CASSLRYLDNEQYF
>TRBJ1-6|TRBV12-3/TRBV12-4
CASSQGQGRYNSPLHF
>TRBJ1-5|TRBV5-1
CASSVDGHSNQPQHF
>TRBJ2-7|TRBV3-1
CASGTASYEQYF
>TRBJ2-2|TRBV7-2
CASATGANTGELFF
>TRBJ2-1|TRBV9
CASSFRPTSGSNEQFF
>TRBJ1-6|TRBV7-9
CASSSRGFRDSPLHF
>TRBJ2-1|TRBV29-1
CSVGLTGGGEQFF